The rows below give T cell receptor beta chains drawn from one sample of a study of tumor-infiltrating lymphocytes in localized non-small cell lung cancer. TCRdb's copy holds only in-frame clones and misses some; the assay was immunoSEQ multiplex PCR. This table holds some 17,000 clones, less than 85% found once. Sequencing was performed on lung tumor tissue. The receptors derive from a human donor with non-small cell lung cancer. Both conserved end residues are trimmed from each CDR3. Each record gives: V gene, CDR3 protein.

v_gene: TRBV30; CDR3aa: AWSLQAGGNTEAF
v_gene: TRBV9; CDR3aa: ASSVDEGMGYEQY
v_gene: TRBV27; CDR3aa: ASSLYRIDQPQH
v_gene: TRBV9; CDR3aa: ASSVDTSYEQY
v_gene: TRBV7-2; CDR3aa: ASSSRVAGVPTDTQY
v_gene: TRBV30; CDR3aa: AEGARQGANEKLF
v_gene: TRBV5-5; CDR3aa: ASSLVQKNTEAF
v_gene: TRBV5-8; CDR3aa: ASRSLAGGPSYNEQF
v_gene: TRBV5-6; CDR3aa: ASSLYATNEKLF
v_gene: TRBV7-2; CDR3aa: ASSLKLAGARGELF
v_gene: TRBV5-1; CDR3aa: ASSLDMPYGYT
v_gene: TRBV19; CDR3aa: ASSMGTGWGTEAF
v_gene: TRBV27; CDR3aa: ASSSFLGGADEQY
v_gene: TRBV7-2; CDR3aa: ASSLRGNTEAF
v_gene: TRBV7-7; CDR3aa: ASSLSAGSYNEQF
v_gene: TRBV7-8; CDR3aa: ASSLSGRVLYEQY
v_gene: TRBV7-2; CDR3aa: ASSLVATYNEQF
v_gene: TRBV19; CDR3aa: ASSMVRSSWANEQF
v_gene: TRBV27; CDR3aa: ASSLRVGQGGYGYT
v_gene: TRBV7-9; CDR3aa: ASSAHPSGRGNTGELF
v_gene: TRBV4-1; CDR3aa: ASGKLWQGSLNEQF
v_gene: TRBV7-8; CDR3aa: ASSLVSESGRF
v_gene: TRBV19; CDR3aa: ASSIDLVQGREQY
v_gene: TRBV4-1; CDR3aa: ASSQGPDRATYEQY
v_gene: TRBV27; CDR3aa: ASSSLGGLDGELF
v_gene: TRBV7-8; CDR3aa: ASSSRLLAGVSGFQF
v_gene: TRBV28; CDR3aa: ASTLKQGLPSYNEQF
v_gene: TRBV4-2; CDR3aa: ASSRPPGGNEQF
v_gene: TRBV6-5; CDR3aa: ATQPNEGARIEAF
v_gene: TRBV18; CDR3aa: ASSPSLGNTDTQY
v_gene: TRBV9; CDR3aa: ASSVYGEGEQF
v_gene: TRBV5-4; CDR3aa: ASSADRGGYEQY
v_gene: TRBV7-2; CDR3aa: ASSLGFGKETQY
v_gene: TRBV6-5; CDR3aa: ASSLQGGSPYGYT
v_gene: TRBV2; CDR3aa: ATNRGLAYEQY
v_gene: TRBV11-2; CDR3aa: ASSLEAQTEAF
v_gene: TRBV27; CDR3aa: ASRDTADTEAF
v_gene: TRBV11-1; CDR3aa: ASSLAWGLAGVGEQF
v_gene: TRBV7-6; CDR3aa: ASSLSPGLSGNTIY
v_gene: TRBV10-2; CDR3aa: ASSPDGGYQPQH
v_gene: TRBV5-1; CDR3aa: ASSFVPIDNLETQY
v_gene: TRBV27; CDR3aa: ASSLSGTDTQY
v_gene: TRBV11-3; CDR3aa: ASSPTGSEQF
v_gene: TRBV6-4; CDR3aa: ASSAAGDTGELF
v_gene: TRBV28; CDR3aa: ASSTSGRRYEQY
v_gene: TRBV28; CDR3aa: ASRTYGNAYEQY
v_gene: TRBV11-2; CDR3aa: ASSLSRAGELF
v_gene: TRBV25-1; CDR3aa: ASGRDGPMNTEAF
v_gene: TRBV18; CDR3aa: ASSPSSGGVRSYEQY
v_gene: TRBV5-1; CDR3aa: ASSLAPSGSQETQY
v_gene: TRBV28; CDR3aa: ASRSDREKRKPQH